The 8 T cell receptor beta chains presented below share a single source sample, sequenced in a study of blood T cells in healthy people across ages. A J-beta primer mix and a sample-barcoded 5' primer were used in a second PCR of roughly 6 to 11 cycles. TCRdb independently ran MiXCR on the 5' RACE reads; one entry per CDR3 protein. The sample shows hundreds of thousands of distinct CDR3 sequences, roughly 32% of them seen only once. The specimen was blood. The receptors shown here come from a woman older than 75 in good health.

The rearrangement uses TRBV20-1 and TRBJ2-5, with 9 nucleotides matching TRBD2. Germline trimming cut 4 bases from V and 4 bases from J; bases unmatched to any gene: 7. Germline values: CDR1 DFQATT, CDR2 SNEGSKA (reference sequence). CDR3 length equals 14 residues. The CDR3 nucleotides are TGCAGTGCTAATGGACTAGCGAGTTTAGAGACCCAGTACTTC. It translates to CSANGLASLETQYF.

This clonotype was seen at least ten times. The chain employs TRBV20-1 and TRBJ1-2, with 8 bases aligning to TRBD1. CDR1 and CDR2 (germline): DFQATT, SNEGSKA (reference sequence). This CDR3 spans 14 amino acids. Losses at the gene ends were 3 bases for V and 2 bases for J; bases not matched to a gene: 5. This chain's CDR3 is CSASRQGANYGYTF. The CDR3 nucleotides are TGCAGTGCTAGTCGGCAGGGGGCCAACTATGGCTACACCTTC.

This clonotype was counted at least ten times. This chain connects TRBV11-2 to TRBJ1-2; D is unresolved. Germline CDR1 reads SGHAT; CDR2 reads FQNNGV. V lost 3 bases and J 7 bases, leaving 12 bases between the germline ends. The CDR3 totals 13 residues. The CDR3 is CASSLAIKVGYTF. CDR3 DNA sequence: TGTGCCAGCAGCTTGGCAATAAAGGTTGGCTACACCTTC.

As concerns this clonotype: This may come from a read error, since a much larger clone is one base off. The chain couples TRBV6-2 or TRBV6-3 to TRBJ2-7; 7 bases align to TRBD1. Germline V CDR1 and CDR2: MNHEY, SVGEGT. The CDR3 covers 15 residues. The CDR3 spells CAGRGSGTGSYEQYF. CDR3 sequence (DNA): TGTGCCGGCAGGGGGTCCGGGACGGGCTCCTACGAGCAGTACTTC.

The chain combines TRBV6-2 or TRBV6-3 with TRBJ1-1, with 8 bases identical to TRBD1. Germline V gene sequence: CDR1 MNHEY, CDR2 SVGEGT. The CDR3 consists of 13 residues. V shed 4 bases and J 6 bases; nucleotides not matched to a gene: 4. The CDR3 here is CASSWTGYAEAFF. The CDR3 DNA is TGTGCCAGCAGTTGGACAGGGTACGCTGAAGCTTTCTTT.

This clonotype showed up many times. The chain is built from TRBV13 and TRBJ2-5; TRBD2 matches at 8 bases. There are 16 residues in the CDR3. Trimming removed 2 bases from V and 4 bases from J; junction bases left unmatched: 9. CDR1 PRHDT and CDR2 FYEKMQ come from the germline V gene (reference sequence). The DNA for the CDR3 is TGTGCCAGCAGCTTATACGCGGGGGGATCCCGAGAGACCCAGTACTTC. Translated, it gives CASSLYAGGSRETQYF. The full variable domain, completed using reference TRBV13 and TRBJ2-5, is AAGVIQSPRHLIKEKRETATLKCYPIPRHDTVYWYQQGPGQDPQFLISFYEKMQSDKGSIPDRFSAQQFSDYHSELNMSSLELGDSALYFCASSLYAGGSRETQYFGPGTRLLVL.

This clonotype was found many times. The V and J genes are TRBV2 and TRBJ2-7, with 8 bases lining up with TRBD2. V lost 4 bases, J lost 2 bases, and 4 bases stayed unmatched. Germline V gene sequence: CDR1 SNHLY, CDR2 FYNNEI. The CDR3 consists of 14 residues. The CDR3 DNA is TGTGCCAGCAGTGCAGGGCGGGGGGCCTACGAGCAGTACTTC. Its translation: CASSAGRGAYEQYF.

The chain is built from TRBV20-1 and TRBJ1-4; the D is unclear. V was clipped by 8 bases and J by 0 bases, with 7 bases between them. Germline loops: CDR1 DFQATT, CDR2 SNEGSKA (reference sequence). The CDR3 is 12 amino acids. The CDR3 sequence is CSFTATNEKLFF. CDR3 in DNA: TGCAGTTTTACTGCAACTAATGAAAAACTGTTTTTT.